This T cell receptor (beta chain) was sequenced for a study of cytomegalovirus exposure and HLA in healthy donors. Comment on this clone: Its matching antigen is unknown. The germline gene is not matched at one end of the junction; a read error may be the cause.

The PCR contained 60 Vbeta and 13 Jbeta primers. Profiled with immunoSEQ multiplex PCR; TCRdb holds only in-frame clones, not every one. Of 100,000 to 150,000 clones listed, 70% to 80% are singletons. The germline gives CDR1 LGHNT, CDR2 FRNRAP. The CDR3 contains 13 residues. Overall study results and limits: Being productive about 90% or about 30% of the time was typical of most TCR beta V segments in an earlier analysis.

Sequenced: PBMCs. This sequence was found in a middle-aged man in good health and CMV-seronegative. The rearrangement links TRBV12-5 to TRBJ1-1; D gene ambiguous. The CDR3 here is CASGLELNTEAFF. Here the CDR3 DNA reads TGTGCTAGTGGATTGGAGCTGAACACTGAAGCTTTCTTT. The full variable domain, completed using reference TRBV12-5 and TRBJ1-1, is DARVTQTPRHKVTEMGQEVTMRCQPILGHNTVFWYRQTMMQGLELLAYFRNRAPLDDSGMPKDRFSAEMPDATLATLKIQPSEPRDSAVYFCASGLELNTEAFFGQGTRLTVV.